This entry describes one T cell receptor beta chain. Antigen unknown. The data were obtained in a study of identifying expanded T cells in peripheral blood. Findings and limits, study-wide: Over approximately two and four weeks, about 16 and 19 clones changed, versus roughly 1.2 between replicates.

Some clones are missing from TCRdb's copy, which holds only in-frame ones; the method was immunoSEQ multiplex PCR. The data contain about 91,000 clones, around 88% of them singletons. Germline CDR1 reads GTSNPN; CDR2 reads SVGIG (reference sequence). The CDR3 loop spans 15 amino acids. Trimming at V came to 0 bases and at J to 6 bases, leaving 5 bases not matched to a gene. V and J are TRBV30 and TRBJ2-3; 11 positions match TRBD2. The origin of this receptor is a person aged 18 to 75 in good health. What was sequenced was blood. In nucleotides, the CDR3 is TGTGCCTGGAGTGTTAGCGGGGGGGGCGGCGATACGCAGTATTTT. It is translated as CAWSVSGGGGDTQYF.